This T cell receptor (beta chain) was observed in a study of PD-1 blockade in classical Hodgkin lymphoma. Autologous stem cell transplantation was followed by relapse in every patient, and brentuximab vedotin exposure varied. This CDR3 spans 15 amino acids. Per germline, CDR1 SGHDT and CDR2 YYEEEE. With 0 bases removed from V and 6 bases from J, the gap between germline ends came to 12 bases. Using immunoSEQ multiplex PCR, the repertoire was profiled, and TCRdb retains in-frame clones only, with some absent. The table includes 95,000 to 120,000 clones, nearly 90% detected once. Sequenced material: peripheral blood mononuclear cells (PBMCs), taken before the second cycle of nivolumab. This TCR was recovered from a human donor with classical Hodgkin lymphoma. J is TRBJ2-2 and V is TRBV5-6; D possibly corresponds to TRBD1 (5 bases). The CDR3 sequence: CASSLVGAKAGELFF. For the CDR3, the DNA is TGTGCCAGCAGCTTGGTAGGGGCTAAGGCCGGGGAGCTGTTTTTT.